These 18 T cell receptor beta chains were all obtained from the same sample, sequenced in a study of shared clonotypes between healthy human individuals. Sequencing was performed with immunoSEQ multiplex PCR; in TCRdb, only in-frame clones are kept and a portion is missing. Of 2,500,000 or so clones listed, around 90% were seen once; the top ten hold roughly 0.34%. The sequenced sample consisted of naive CD4+ T cells from PBMCs. Subset meaning: CD45RA+ positively selected. The receptors originated from a man aged 18 to 35 in good health. Some clones in this sample may be carry-over from other donors' samples.

The chain employs TRBV19 and TRBJ2-5; D is perhaps TRBD1 (5 bases). The CDR3 runs 13 residues. Trimming stripped 2 bases from V and 3 bases from J, with 7 bases between. The germline gives CDR1 LNHDA, CDR2 SQIVND (reference sequence). The CDR3 sequence: CASSIRGEETQYF. The CDR3 DNA follows: TGTGCCAGTAGTATAAGGGGCGAAGAGACCCAGTACTTC.

The chain carries TRBV4-1 and TRBJ2-1; D remains unclear. The CDR3 runs to 15 residues. The V end lost 1 base, the J end lost 4 bases, and 11 bases lay between the germline ends. The germline V gene has CDR1 MGHRA and CDR2 YSYEKL. The CDR3 loop is CASSQGEVGYNEQFF. CDR3 DNA: TGCGCCAGCAGCCAAGGCGAGGTGGGGTACAATGAGCAGTTCTTC.

The rearrangement joins TRBV30 to TRBJ2-6; D not certain. The CDR3 is made up of 12 amino acids. Germline CDR1 is GTSNPN and CDR2 is SVGIG (reference sequence). Trimming cost V 5 bases and J 9 bases, with 11 bases left between them. The DNA of the CDR3 is TGTGCCTGGGGTTGGCAGAGCAACGTCCTGACTTTC. Protein product: CAWGWQSNVLTF.

J is TRBJ1-5 and V is TRBV18, with TRBD1 identical over 8 bases. Germline V gene lookup returns CDR1 KGHSH and CDR2 LQKENI. The CDR3 contains 16 residues. With V trimmed by 3 bases and J by 5 bases, 9 bases remained unmatched. The CDR3 region is CASSPFGQGGDQPQHF. DNA of the CDR3: TGTGCCAGCTCACCTTTCGGACAGGGCGGGGATCAGCCCCAGCATTTT. The variable domain in full, completed from reference TRBV18 and TRBJ1-5, reads NAGVMQNPRHLVRRRGQEARLRCSPMKGHSHVYWYRQLPEEGLKFMVYLQKENIIDESGMPKERFSAEFPKEGPSILRIQQVVRGDSAAYFCASSPFGQGGDQPQHFGDGTRLSIL.

The chain uses TRBV9 and TRBJ2-3; no clear D. Trimming cost V 4 bases and J 3 bases, with 18 bases left between them. The CDR3 runs 16 residues. Per the germline V gene, CDR1 is SGDLS and CDR2 is YYNGEE. The CDR3 spells CASSLRRFSPTDTQYF. CDR3 bases: TGTGCCAGCAGCTTACGTAGGTTCAGCCCAACAGATACGCAGTATTTT. Variable domain in full (rest from reference TRBV9 and TRBJ2-3): DSGVTQTPKHLITATGQRVTLRCSPRSGDLSVYWYQQSLDQGLQFLIQYYNGEERAKGNILERFSAQQFPDLHSELNLSSLELGDSALYFCASSLRRFSPTDTQYFGPGTRLTVL.

V usage is TRBV7-9 and J usage is TRBJ1-2; 7 bases are a match to TRBD1. Losses at the gene ends were 5 bases for V and 3 bases for J; bases not matched to a gene: 12. CDR3 length: 16 residues. CDR1 is SEHNR, CDR2 FQNEAQ, per germline (reference sequence). DNA of the CDR3: TGTGCCAGCAGCCCCCAGGGGGAAGGGTTGGACTATGGCTACACCTTC. This encodes CASSPQGEGLDYGYTF.

The rearrangement joins TRBV7-3 to TRBJ2-3, with D perhaps matching TRBD2 (6 bases). The V end lost 5 bases, the J end lost 2 bases, and 14 bases lay between the germline ends. The CDR3 runs to 15 residues. The germline V gene has CDR1 SGHTA and CDR2 FQGTGA. DNA for the CDR3: TGTGCCAGCAGCCTCCAAGGGGACTTCACAGATACGCAGTATTTT. Translating it yields CASSLQGDFTDTQYF.

The chain recombines TRBV29-1 with TRBJ1-5, with 9 bases that match TRBD1. CDR3 length: 14 residues. V was clipped by 5 bases and J by 0 bases; unmatched bases: 2. Per the germline V gene, CDR1 is SQVTM and CDR2 is ANQGSEA. CDR3: CSVSGQGSNQPQHF. DNA for the CDR3: TGCAGCGTTTCGGGACAGGGTAGCAATCAGCCCCAGCATTTT. The variable domain in full, completed from reference TRBV29-1 and TRBJ1-5, reads SAVISQKPSRDICQRGTSLTIQCQVDSQVTMMFWYRQQPGQSLTLIATANQGSEATYESGFVIDKFPISRPNLTFSTLTVSNMSPEDSSIYLCSVSGQGSNQPQHFGDGTRLSIL.

This clone has a handful of counts. The V and J genes are TRBV28 and TRBJ1-1, with TRBD1 as a possible D gene (5 bases). CDR3 length: 12 amino acids. V gave up 5 bases and J gave up 10 bases, with 14 bases separating them. The germline gives CDR1 MDHEN, CDR2 SYDVKM. CDR3 sequence: CASSDQGLLAFF. The CDR3 nucleotides are TGTGCCAGCAGTGACCAGGGATTGTTAGCTTTCTTT.

J is TRBJ1-1 and V is TRBV5-5; D may be TRBD1 (6 bases). The CDR3 is 17 amino acids. Deletions cut 4 bases from V and 0 bases from J, with 19 bases between. Germline loops: CDR1 SGHKS, CDR2 YYEKEE (reference sequence). CDR3 in DNA: TGTGCCAGCAGCGTCGCTGGACAGTGGGGATTGAACACTGAAGCTTTCTTT. Translated, it gives CASSVAGQWGLNTEAFF.

The rearrangement links TRBV5-1 to TRBJ2-1, with 12 bases matching TRBD2. J lost 2 bases, V lost 4 bases, and 7 bases had no gene match. This CDR3 spans 17 amino acids. Germline CDR1 reads SGHRS; CDR2 reads YFSETQ. The CDR3 bases are TGCGCCAGCAGCGCGGGGCTAGCGGGAGGGGCCTACAATGAGCAGTTCTTC. Translated, it gives CASSAGLAGGAYNEQFF.

V gene TRBV7-2 combines with J gene TRBJ1-2; no firm D call. Trimming removed 0 bases at V and 8 bases at J, with 10 bases between. Per germline, CDR1 SGHTA and CDR2 FQGNSA. CDR3 length equals 13 residues. The CDR3 DNA reads TGTGCCAGCAGCTTAGCCCGTGTGGCGGGCTACACCTTC. Translation: CASSLARVAGYTF.

DNA for the CDR3: TGTGCCAGCTCGGACTCAACAGGGGACGGGGAGCTGTTTTTT. Translating it yields CASSDSTGDGELFF. V is TRBV18 and J is TRBJ2-2; 7 positions match TRBD1. Germline lookup yields CDR1 KGHSH and CDR2 LQKENI. Trimming removed 6 bases from V and 7 bases from J; junction bases left unmatched: 8. CDR3 length: 14 amino acids.

This clone was detected once. The V gene is TRBV10-3, the J gene TRBJ2-5; D unclear. The germline V gene has CDR1 ENHRY and CDR2 SYGVKD. Trimming removed 10 bases at V and 4 bases at J, with 22 bases between. There are 15 residues in the CDR3. The CDR3 DNA sequence: TGTGCCACGAGACGACAAAACCCACAAATAGAGACCCAGTACTTC. Its protein product is CATRRQNPQIETQYF.

This chain links TRBV6-5 with TRBJ2-5; tentative D call: TRBD1 (5 bases). Trimming removed 7 bases at V and 5 bases at J, with 17 bases between. CDR1 is MNHEY and CDR2 is SVGAGI in the germline V gene. This CDR3 has 14 residues. CDR3 in amino acids: CASNDRPGRETQYF. DNA for the CDR3: TGTGCCAGCAACGACCGGCCAGGGCGGGAGACCCAGTACTTC.

With regard to this clone: This specimen includes other DNA sequences encoding the same CDR3. V and J are TRBV7-2 and TRBJ1-1; no clear D gene. This CDR3 has 14 residues. V gave up 2 bases and J gave up 1 base, with 8 bases separating them. Germline values: CDR1 SGHTA, CDR2 FQGNSA. CDR3 sequence (DNA): TGTGCCAGCAGCTTATTAGGGCAGAACACTGAAGCTTTCTTT. Its protein product is CASSLLGQNTEAFF.

V gene TRBV5-1 combines with J gene TRBJ2-5; maybe TRBD2 (5 bases). Trimming left V 0 bases short and J 1 base short, with 10 bases between. Germline CDR1 is SGHRS and CDR2 is YFSETQ. This CDR3 has 15 amino acids. CDR3 amino acids: CASSLAEEGQETQYF. The CDR3 nucleotides are TGCGCCAGCAGCTTGGCAGAAGAGGGCCAAGAGACCCAGTACTTC. Full variable domain (outside the CDR3, taken from reference TRBV5-1 and TRBJ2-5): KAGVTQTPRYLIKTRGQQVTLSCSPISGHRSVSWYQQTPGQGLQFLFEYFSETQRNKGNFPGRFSGRQFSNSRSEMNVSTLELGDSALYLCASSLAEEGQETQYFGPGTRLLVL.

V is TRBV11-2 and J is TRBJ2-3; D is unclear. The CDR3 runs to 12 residues. Trimming removed 1 base from V and 8 bases from J, with 7 bases in between. Germline loops: CDR1 SGHAT, CDR2 FQNNGV. The CDR3 DNA reads as TGTGCCAGCAGCTTAGTGTCTCGTACGCAGTATTTT. Translating it yields CASSLVSRTQYF.